A single TCR beta chain is shown here with its context. The target antigen is unknown. This entry is derived from a study of cytomegalovirus exposure and HLA in healthy donors. Study results and limitations: A later analysis, which compared TCR beta chains of equal frequency, found the HLA-associated ones more clonally expanded.

CDR1 is ENHRY, CDR2 SYGVKD, per germline. There are 15 residues in the CDR3. Trimming took 1 base from V and 1 from J, leaving 10 bases between them. Primers for the PCR totalled 60 Vbeta and 13 Jbeta. Method: immunoSEQ multiplex PCR; TCRdb's copy keeps in-frame clones and lacks some. The table has approximately 150,000 clones, roughly four fifths seen once; the top ten hold around 1.5%. The sequenced material came from PBMCs. The sequence was obtained from a man in his forties in good health and CMV-seronegative. The chain is built from TRBV10-3 and TRBJ1-2; D is perhaps TRBD1 (6 bases). The CDR3 spells CAISELGQNNYGYTF. The CDR3 DNA reads as TGTGCCATCAGTGAGTTGGGACAAAATAACTATGGCTACACCTTC.